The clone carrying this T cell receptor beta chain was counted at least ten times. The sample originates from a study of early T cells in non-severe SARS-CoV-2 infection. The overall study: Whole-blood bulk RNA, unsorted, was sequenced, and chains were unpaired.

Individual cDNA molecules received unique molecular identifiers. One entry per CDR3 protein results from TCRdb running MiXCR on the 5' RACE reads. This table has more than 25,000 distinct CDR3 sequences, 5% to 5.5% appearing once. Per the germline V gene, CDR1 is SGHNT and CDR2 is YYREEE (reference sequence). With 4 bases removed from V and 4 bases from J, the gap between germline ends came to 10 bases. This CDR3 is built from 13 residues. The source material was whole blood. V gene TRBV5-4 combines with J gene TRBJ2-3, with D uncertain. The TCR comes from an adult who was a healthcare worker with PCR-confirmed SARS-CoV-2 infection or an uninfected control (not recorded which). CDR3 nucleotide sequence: TGTGCCAGCAGCCTTACCCTAGCAGATACGCAGTATTTT. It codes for CASSLTLADTQYF.